Given below is one T cell receptor (beta chain) in context. Its target is not known. The CDR3 sequence is 16 residues long. Germline V CDR1 and CDR2: MNHEY, SVGAGI. Between the trimmed V and J ends, which lost 0 bases and 0 bases, there was a span of 9 bases. Assay used: immunoSEQ multiplex PCR; TCRdb lists only in-frame clones, some missing. The data show about 130,000 clones, roughly 85% seen once. The sample is drawn from a study of T cell responses to AZD1222 COVID-19 vaccine. Study results and caveats: Seropositive status at baseline applied to only a handful of AZD1222 recipients.

The material was peripheral blood, obtained 28 days after the second dose of the MenACWY control vaccine. This clonotype was sampled from an adult who received the MenACWY meningococcal vaccine as a control. The V call is TRBV6-5, the J call TRBJ1-3; D ambiguous. The CDR3 region is CASSYSPGSSGNTIYF. The CDR3 nucleotides read TGTGCCAGCAGTTACTCCCCTGGGAGCTCTGGAAACACCATATATTTT.